The clone carrying this T cell receptor beta chain was detected only a few times. This record belongs to a study of kidney transplant recipient with SARS-CoV-2 infection. One entry per CDR3 protein results from TCRdb running MiXCR on the reads. Of about 250,000 distinct CDR3 sequences in the sample, 25% to 30% were seen once. The TCR sequence derives from a male patient aged 30 to 39 who had COVID-19 and was a kidney transplant recipient. Among the T cells, some may be from the graft donor. The sample here was a blood sample, taken at baseline and on roughly day 120 from a kidney transplant recipient.

CDR3 nucleotides: TGTGGCAACATATGTAGGATAACACAAAGTCGGGCCAACGTCCTGACTTTC. Its protein is CGNICRITQSRANVLTF. The chain combines TRBV8-2 with TRBJ2-6. TRBV8-2 is given as a pseudogene. This CDR3 has 17 residues.